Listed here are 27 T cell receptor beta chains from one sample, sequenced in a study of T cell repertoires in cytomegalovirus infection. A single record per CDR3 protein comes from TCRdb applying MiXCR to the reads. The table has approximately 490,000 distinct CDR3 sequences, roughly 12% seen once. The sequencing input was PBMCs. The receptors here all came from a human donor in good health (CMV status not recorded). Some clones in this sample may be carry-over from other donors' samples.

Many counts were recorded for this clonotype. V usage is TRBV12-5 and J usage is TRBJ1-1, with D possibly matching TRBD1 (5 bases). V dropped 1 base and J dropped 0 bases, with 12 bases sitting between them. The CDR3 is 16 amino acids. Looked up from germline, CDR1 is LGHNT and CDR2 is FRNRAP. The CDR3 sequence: CASGLDVDTLNTEAFF. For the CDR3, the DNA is TGTGCTAGTGGTTTGGACGTGGACACTCTGAACACTGAAGCTTTCTTT. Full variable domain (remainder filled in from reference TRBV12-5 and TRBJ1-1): DARVTQTPRHKVTEMGQEVTMRCQPILGHNTVFWYRQTMMQGLELLAYFRNRAPLDDSGMPKDRFSAEMPDATLATLKIQPSEPRDSAVYFCASGLDVDTLNTEAFFGQGTRLTVV.

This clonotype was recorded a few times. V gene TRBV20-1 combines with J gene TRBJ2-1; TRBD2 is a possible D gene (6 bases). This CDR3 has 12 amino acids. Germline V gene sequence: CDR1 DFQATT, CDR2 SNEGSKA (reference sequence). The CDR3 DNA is TGCAGCGGTACTAAAGGGACTGTCGAGCAGTTCTTC. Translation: CSGTKGTVEQFF.

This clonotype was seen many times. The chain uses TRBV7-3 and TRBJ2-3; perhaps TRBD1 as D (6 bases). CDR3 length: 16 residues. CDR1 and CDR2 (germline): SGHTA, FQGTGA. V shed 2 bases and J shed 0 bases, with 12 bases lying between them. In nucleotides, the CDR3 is TGTGCCAGCAGCTTATGCAGGGGAATTAGCACAGATACGCAGTATTTT. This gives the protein CASSLCRGISTDTQYF.

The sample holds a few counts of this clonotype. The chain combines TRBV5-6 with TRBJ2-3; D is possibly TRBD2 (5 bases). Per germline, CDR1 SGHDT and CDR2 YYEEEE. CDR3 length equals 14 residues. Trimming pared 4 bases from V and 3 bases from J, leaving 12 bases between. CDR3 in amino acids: CASSTGLQTDTQYF. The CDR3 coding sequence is TGTGCCAGCAGCACCGGACTGCAAACAGATACGCAGTATTTT.

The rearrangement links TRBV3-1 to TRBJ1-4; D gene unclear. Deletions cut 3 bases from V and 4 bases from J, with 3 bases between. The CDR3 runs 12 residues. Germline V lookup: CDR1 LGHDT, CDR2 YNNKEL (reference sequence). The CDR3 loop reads CASSQVNEKLFF. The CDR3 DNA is TGTGCCAGCAGCCAGGTTAATGAAAAACTGTTTTTT.

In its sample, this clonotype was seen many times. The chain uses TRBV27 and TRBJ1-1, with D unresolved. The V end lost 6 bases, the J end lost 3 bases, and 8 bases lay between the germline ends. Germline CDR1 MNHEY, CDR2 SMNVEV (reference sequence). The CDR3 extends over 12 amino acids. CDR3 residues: CASRHYDTEAFF. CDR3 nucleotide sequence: TGTGCCAGCAGACATTACGACACTGAAGCTTTCTTT.

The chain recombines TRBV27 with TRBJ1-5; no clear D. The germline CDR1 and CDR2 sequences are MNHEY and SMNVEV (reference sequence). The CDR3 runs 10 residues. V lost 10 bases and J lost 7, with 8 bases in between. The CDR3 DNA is TGTGCCACCGGACTGCAGCCCCAGCATTTT. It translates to CATGLQPQHF.

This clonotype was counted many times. CDR3: CASSSQGIGYNEQFF. CDR3 bases: TGTGCCAGCAGCTCACAGGGAATTGGCTACAATGAGCAGTTCTTC. This chain links TRBV7-3 with TRBJ2-1; D may be TRBD1 (6 bases). The CDR3 has 15 residues. V lost 4 bases to trimming and J lost 3 bases, with 13 bases between them. Germline V gene sequence: CDR1 SGHTA, CDR2 FQGTGA.

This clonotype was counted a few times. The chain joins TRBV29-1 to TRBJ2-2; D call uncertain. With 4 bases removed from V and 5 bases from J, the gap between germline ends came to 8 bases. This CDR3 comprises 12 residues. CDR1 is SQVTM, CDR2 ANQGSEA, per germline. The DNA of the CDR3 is TGCAGCGTTGGGAAGGTGACCGGGGAGCTGTTTTTT. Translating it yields CSVGKVTGELFF.

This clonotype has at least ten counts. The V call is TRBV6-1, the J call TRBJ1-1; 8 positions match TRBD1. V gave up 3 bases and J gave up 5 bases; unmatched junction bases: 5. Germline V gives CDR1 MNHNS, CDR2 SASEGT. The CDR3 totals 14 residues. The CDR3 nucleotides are TGTGCCAGCAGTGACGGACAGGGCTGGACTGAAGCTTTCTTT. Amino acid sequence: CASSDGQGWTEAFF.

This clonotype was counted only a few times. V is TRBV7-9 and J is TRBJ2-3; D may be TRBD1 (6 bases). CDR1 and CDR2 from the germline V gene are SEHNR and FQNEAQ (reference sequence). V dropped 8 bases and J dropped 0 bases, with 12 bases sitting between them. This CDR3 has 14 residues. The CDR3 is CASVGTPSTDTQYF. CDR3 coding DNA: TGTGCCAGCGTCGGGACACCGAGCACAGATACGCAGTATTTT. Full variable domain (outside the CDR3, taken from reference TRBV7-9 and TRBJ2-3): DTGVSQNPRHKITKRGQNVTFRCDPISEHNRLYWYRQTLGQGPEFLTYFQNEAQLEKSRLLSDRFSAERPKGSFSTLEIQRTEQGDSAMYLCASVGTPSTDTQYFGPGTRLTVL.

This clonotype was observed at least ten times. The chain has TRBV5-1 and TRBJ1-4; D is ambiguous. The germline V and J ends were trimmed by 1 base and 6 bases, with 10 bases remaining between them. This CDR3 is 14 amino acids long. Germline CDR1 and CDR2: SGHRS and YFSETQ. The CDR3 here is CASSLNPVDEKLFF. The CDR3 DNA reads TGCGCCAGCAGCTTGAATCCGGTGGATGAAAAACTGTTTTTT.

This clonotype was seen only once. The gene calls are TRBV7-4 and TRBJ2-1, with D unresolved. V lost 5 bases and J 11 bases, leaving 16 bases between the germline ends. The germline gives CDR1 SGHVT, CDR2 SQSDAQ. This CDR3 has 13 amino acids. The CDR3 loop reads CASSLPNPGQQFF. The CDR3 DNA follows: TGTGCCAGCAGCCTCCCAAATCCGGGCCAGCAGTTCTTC.

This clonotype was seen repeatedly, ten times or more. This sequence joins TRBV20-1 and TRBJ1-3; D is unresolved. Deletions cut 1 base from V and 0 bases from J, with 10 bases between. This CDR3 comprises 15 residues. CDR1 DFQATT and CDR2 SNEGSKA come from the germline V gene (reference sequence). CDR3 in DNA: TGCAGTGCTAGAGGGGAGTCTGACTCTGGAAACACCATATATTTT. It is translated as CSARGESDSGNTIYF.

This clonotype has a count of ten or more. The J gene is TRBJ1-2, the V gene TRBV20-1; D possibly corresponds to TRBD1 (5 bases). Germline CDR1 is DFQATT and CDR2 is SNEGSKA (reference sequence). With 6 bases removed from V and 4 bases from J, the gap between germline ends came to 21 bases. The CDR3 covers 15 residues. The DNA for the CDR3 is TGCAGTGCCCCCCTCCGGGGGTTGGACTCCTATGGCTACACCTTC. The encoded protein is CSAPLRGLDSYGYTF.

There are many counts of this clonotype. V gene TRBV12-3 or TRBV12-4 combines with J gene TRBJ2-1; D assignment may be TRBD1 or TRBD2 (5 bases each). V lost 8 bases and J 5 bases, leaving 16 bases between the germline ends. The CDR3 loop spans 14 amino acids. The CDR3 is CASLPGRRNNEQFF. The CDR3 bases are TGTGCCAGCCTACCGGGACGGAGGAACAATGAGCAGTTCTTC.

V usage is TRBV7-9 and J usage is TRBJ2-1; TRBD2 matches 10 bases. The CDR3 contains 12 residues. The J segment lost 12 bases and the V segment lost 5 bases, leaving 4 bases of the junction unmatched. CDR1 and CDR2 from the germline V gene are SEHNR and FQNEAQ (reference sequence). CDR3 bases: TGTGCCAGCAGCATTAGCGGGGGGCGGCAGTTCTTC. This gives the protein CASSISGGRQFF.

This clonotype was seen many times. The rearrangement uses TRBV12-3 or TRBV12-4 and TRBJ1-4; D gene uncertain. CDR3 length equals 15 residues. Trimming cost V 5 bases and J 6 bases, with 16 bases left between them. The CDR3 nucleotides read TGTGCCAGCAGTCAATCGGCCGGACCGTATGAAAAACTGTTTTTT. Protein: CASSQSAGPYEKLFF.

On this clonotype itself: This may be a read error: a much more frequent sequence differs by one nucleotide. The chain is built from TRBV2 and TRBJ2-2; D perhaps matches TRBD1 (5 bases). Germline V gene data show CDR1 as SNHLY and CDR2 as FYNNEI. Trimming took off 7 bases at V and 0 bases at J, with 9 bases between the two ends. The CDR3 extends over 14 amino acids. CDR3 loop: CASTLTANTGELFF. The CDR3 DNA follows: TGTGCCAGCACCCTGACAGCGAACACCGGGGAGCTGTTTTTT.

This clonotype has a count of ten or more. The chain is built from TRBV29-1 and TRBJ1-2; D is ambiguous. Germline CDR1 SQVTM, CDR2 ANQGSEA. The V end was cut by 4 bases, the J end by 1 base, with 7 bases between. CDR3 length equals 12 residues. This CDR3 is CSVGDNNYGYTF. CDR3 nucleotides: TGCAGCGTTGGAGACAATAACTATGGCTACACCTTC.

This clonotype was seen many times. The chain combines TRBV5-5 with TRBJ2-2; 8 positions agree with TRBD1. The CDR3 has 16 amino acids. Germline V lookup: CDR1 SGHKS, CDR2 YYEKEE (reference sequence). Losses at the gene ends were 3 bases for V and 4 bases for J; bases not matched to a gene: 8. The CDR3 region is CASSSDRGMGTGELFF. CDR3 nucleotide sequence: TGTGCCAGCAGCTCCGACAGGGGAATGGGCACCGGGGAGCTGTTTTTT.

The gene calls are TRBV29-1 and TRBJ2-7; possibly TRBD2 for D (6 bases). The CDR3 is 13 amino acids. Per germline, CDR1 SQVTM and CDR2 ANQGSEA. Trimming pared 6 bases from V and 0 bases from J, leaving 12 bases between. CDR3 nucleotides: TGCAGCGTGCGGGACTGGAGCTCCTACGAGCAGTACTTC. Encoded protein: CSVRDWSSYEQYF.

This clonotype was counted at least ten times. The DNA of the CDR3 is TGTGCCAGCAGCTTAGGAGGGGGAGGGCATCAGCCCCAGCATTTT. Translated: CASSLGGGGHQPQHF. The V call is TRBV7-9, the J call TRBJ1-5; D perhaps matches TRBD1 (6 bases). The CDR3 length is 15 residues. The germline V gene encodes CDR1 SEHNR and CDR2 FQNEAQ (reference sequence). The ends were cut back, 1 base at V and 5 bases at J, with 12 bases in the middle.

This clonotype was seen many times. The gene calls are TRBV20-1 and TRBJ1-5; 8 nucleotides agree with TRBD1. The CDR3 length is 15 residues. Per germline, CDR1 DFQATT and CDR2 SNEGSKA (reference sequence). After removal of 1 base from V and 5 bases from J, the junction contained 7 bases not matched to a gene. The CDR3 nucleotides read TGCAGTGCTAGAGTAGGGGGGACAGGTGATCAGCCCCAGCATTTT. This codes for CSARVGGTGDQPQHF.

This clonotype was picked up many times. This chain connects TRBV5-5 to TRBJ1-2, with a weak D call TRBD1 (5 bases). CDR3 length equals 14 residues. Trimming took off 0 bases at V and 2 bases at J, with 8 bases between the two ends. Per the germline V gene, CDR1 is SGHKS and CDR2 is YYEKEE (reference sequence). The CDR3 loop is CASSLAGRNYGYTF. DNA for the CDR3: TGTGCCAGCAGCTTGGCAGGGAGGAACTATGGCTACACCTTC.

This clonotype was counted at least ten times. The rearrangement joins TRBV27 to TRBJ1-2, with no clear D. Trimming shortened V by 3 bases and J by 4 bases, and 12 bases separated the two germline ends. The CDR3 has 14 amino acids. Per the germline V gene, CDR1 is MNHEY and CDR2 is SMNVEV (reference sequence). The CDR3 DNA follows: TGTGCCAGCAGTTTGAGGATCTCGAGCTATGGCTACACCTTC. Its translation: CASSLRISSYGYTF.

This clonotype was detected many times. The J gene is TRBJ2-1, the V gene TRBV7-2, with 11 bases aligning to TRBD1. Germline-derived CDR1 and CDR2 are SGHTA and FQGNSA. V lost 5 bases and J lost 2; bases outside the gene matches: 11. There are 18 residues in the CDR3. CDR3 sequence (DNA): TGTGCCAGCAGCCCAGTTCCGCCGGGACAGGGGGCCTACAATGAGCAGTTCTTC. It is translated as CASSPVPPGQGAYNEQFF. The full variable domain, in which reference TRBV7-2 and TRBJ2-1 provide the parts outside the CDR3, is GAGVSQSPSNKVTEKGKDVELRCDPISGHTALYWYRQSLGQGLEFLIYFQGNSAPDKSGLPSDRFSAERTGGSVSTLTIQRTQQEDSAVYLCASSPVPPGQGAYNEQFFGPGTRLTVL.